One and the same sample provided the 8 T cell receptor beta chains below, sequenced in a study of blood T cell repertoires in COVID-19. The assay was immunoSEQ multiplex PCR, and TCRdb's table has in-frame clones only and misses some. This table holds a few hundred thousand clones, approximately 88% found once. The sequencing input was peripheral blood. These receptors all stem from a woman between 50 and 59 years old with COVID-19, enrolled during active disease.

CDR3 in DNA: TGTGCCAGTAGCATGGGACAGGGACTCGGTGGCTACACCTTC. This gives the protein CASSMGQGLGGYTF. The V gene is TRBV19, the J gene TRBJ1-2; 9 nucleotides align to TRBD1. The J segment lost 7 bases and the V segment lost 6 bases, leaving 9 bases of the junction unmatched. The CDR3 is made up of 14 amino acids. From germline, CDR1 is LNHDA and CDR2 SQIVND (reference sequence).

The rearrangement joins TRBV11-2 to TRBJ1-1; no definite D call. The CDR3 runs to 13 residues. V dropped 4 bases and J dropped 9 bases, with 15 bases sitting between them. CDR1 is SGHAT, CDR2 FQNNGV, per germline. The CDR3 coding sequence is TGTGCCAGCAGCTCCTCGGGAGGAAGAAAAGCTTTCTTT. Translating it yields CASSSSGGRKAFF.

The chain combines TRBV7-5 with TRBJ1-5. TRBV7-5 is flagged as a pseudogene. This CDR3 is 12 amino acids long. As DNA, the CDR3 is TGTGAGGAGGACCGCGTCAATCAGCCCCAGCATTTT. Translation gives CEEDRVNQPQHF.

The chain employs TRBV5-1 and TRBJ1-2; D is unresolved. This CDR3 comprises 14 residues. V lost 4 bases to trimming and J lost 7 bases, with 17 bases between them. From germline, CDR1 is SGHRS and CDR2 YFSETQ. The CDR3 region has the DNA TGCGCCAGCAGCCCCGGACTATCAGAGGGTGGCTACACCTTC. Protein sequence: CASSPGLSEGGYTF.

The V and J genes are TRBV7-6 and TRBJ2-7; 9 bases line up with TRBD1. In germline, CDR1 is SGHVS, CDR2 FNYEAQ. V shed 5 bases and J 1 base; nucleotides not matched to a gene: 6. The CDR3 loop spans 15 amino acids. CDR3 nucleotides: TGTGCCAGCAGCCTCTTCGGGACAGGGTCCTACGAGCAGTACTTC. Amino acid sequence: CASSLFGTGSYEQYF. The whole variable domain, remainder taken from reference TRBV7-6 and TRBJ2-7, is GAGVSQSPRYKVTKRGQDVALRCDPISGHVSLYWYRQALGQGPEFLTYFNYEAQQDKSGLPNDRFSAERPEGSISTLTIQRTEQRDSAMYRCASSLFGTGSYEQYFGPGTRLTVT.

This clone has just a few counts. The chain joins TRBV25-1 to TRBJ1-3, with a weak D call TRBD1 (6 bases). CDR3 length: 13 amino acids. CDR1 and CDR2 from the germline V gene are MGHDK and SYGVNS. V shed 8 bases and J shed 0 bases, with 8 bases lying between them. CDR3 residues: CASRDNSGNTIYF. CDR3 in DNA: TGTGCCAGCCGGGACAACTCTGGAAACACCATATATTTT.

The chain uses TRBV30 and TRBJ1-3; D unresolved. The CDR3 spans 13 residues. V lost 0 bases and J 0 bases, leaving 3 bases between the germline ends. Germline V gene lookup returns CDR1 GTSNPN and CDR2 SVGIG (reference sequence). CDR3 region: CAWSVISGNTIYF. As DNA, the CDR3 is TGTGCCTGGAGTGTCATCTCTGGAAACACCATATATTTT. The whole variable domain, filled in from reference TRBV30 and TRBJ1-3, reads SQTIHQWPATLVQPVGSPLSLECTVEGTSNPNLYWYRQAAGRGLQLLFYSVGIGQISSEVPQNLSASRPQDRQFILSSKKLLLSDSGFYLCAWSVISGNTIYFGEGSWLTVV.

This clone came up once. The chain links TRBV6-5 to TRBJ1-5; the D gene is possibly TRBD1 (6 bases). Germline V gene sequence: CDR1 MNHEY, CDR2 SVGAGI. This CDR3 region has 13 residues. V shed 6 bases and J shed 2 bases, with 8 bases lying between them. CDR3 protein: CASSGQRNQPQHF. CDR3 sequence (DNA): TGTGCCAGCAGCGGACAGCGCAATCAGCCCCAGCATTTT.